This T cell receptor beta chain appears in the sequencing data of a study of blood T cell repertoires in COVID-19. The protocol was immunoSEQ multiplex PCR, while the TCRdb copy is restricted to in-frame clones and leaves out a portion. The sample shows about 290,000 clones, approximately 80% of them seen only once. This CDR3 has 15 residues. Germline CDR1 is SGHDN and CDR2 is FVKESK. V lost 4 bases and J lost 0, with 12 bases in between. This TCR was sampled from a woman in her 50s with active or convalescent COVID-19. The chain combines TRBV14 with TRBJ1-1, with D possibly matching TRBD1 (6 bases). Input material: peripheral blood. The DNA for the CDR3 is TGTGCCAGCAGCCCACAGGGAATCATGAACACTGAAGCTTTCTTT. Its protein product is CASSPQGIMNTEAFF.